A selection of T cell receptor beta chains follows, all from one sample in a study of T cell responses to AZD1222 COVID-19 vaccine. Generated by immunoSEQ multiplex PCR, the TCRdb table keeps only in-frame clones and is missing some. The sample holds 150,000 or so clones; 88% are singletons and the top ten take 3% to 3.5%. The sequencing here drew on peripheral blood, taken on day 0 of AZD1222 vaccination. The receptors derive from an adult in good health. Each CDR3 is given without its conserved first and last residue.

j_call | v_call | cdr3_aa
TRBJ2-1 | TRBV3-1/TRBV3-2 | ASSRDGLGQF
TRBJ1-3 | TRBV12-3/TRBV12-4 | ASSRQFTDTIY
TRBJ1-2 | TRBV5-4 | ASSSREVGYT
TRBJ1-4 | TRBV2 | ASSWTTRGEKLF
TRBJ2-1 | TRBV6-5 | ASAVRGNEQF
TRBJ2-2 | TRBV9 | ASSPRLLNTGELF
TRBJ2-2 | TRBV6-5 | ATTGQGNGELF
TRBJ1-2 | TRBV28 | ASSPGQGVANGYT
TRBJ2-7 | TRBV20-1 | SASWGPDEQY
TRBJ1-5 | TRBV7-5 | ASEGQPQH
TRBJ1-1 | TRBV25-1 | ASSGTSKKAF
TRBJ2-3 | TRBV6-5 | ASSTWTGGQY
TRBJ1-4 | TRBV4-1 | ASNPTWTRNEKLF
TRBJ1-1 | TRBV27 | ASSSVLRGRDTEAF